This TCR beta chain was documented in a study of cytomegalovirus exposure and HLA in healthy donors. It was with 60 Vbeta and 13 Jbeta primers that the PCR ran. Profiling relied on immunoSEQ multiplex PCR, and the TCRdb table lists in-frame clones only, not all of them. Of more than 150,000 clones in the sample, less than 90% were seen once. Germline loops: CDR1 SQVTM, CDR2 ANQGSEA. Trimming at V came to 6 bases and at J to 2 bases, leaving 3 bases not matched to a gene. The CDR3 is made up of 13 amino acids. The receptor was derived from a girl under 18 in good health and CMV-seropositive. Sequencing was performed on PBMCs. The chain links TRBV29-1 to TRBJ1-2, with TRBD1 matching 10 bases. For the CDR3, the DNA is TGCAGCGTACCGGGACAGGGGAACTATGGCTACACCTTC. It yields the protein CSVPGQGNYGYTF.